This T cell receptor (beta chain) emerged from a study of T cell repertoires in aging, cancer and after chemotherapy. Looking at the study overall: Six age groups, ranging from 30 or younger to 70 or older, included the donors. The study, taken as a whole, reports: These repertoire data do not allow conclusions about immunological memory after chemotherapy. In healthy donors, age-related TCR diversity loss mainly reflected lost richness. In each cancer cohort, median generation probability increased across chemotherapy, suggesting thymic output rebounded.

Rearranged V-D-J TRB sequences were amplified with a mixed TRB-A/B primer pool. TCRdb independently ran MiXCR on the multiplex PCR reads; one entry per CDR3 protein. The sample has thousands of distinct CDR3 sequences; about 20% are singletons. This clonotype turned up a few times. The target antigen is unknown. Germline lookup yields CDR1 DFQATT and CDR2 SNEGSKA (reference sequence). This CDR3 is 14 amino acids long. V was clipped by 3 bases and J by 4 bases, with 15 bases between them. Peripheral blood genomic DNA, not sorted cells or RNA, was the template. This chain joins TRBV20-1 and TRBJ1-1; tentatively, D is TRBD1 (6 bases). Input material: blood. The TCR originated in a human donor with a blood cancer. The CDR3 loop reads CSASWSQGGTEAFF. The CDR3 DNA sequence: TGCAGTGCTAGTTGGTCACAGGGCGGCACTGAAGCTTTCTTT.